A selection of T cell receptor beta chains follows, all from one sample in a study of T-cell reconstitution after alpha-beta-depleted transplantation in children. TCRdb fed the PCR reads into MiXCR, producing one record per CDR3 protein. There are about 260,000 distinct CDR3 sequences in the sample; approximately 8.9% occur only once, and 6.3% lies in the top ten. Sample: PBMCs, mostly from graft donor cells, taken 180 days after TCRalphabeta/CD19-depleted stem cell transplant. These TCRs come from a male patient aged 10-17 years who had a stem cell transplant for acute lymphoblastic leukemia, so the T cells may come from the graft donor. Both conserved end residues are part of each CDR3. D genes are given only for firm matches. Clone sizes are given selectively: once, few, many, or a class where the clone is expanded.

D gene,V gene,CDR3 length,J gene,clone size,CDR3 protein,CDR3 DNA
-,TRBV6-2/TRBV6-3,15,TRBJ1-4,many,CASSTRRTSNEKLFF,TGTGCCAGCAGTACCCGACGGACGTCTAATGAAAAACTGTTTTTT
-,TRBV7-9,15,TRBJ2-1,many,CASSRAENSYNEQFF,TGTGCCAGCAGCCGAGCGGAGAACTCCTACAATGAGCAGTTCTTC
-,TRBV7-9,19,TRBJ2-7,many,CASSSRLSRQDRQSDEQYF,TGTGCCAGCAGCTCTAGATTGAGTAGGCAGGACCGACAAAGCGACGAGCAGTACTTC
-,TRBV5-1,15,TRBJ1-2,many,CASSLEGLGLYGYTF,TGCGCCAGCAGCTTGGAGGGGTTGGGGCTCTATGGCTACACCTTC
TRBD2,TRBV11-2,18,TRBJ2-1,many,CASSLDPSGGSSYNEQFF,TGTGCCAGCAGCTTAGACCCGAGCGGGGGGAGCTCCTACAATGAGCAGTTCTTC
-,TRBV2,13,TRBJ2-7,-,CASRSSTGYEQYF,TGTGCCAGCAGGAGCTCGACCGGCTACGAGCAGTACTTC
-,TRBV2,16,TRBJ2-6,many,CASSAQVRPGANVLTF,TGTGCCAGCAGCGCACAGGTGCGTCCTGGGGCCAACGTCCTGACTTTC
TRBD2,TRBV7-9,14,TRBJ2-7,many,CASSTGLAAYEQYF,TGTGCCAGCAGCACCGGACTAGCCGCCTACGAGCAGTACTTC
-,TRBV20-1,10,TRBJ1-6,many,CSARDLTLHF,TGCAGTGCTAGAGACCTCACCCTCCACTTT
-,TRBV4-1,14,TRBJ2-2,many,CASSQPGGTGELFF,TGCGCCAGCAGCCAACCTGGGGGAACCGGGGAGCTGTTTTTT
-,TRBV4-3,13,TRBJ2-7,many,CASSQDPDYEQYF,TGCGCCAGCAGCCAAGATCCGGACTACGAGCAGTACTTC
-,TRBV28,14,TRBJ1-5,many,CASSGGGHSQPQHF,TGTGCCAGCAGTGGGGGCGGGCACTCTCAGCCCCAGCATTTT
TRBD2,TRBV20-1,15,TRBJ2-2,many,CSAPRGGVENGELFF,TGCAGTGCTCCCCGGGGGGGGGTTGAAAACGGGGAGCTGTTTTTT
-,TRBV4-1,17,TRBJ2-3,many,CASSQLNRAPSTDTQYF,TGCGCCAGCAGCCAACTAAACAGGGCCCCTAGCACAGATACGCAGTATTTT
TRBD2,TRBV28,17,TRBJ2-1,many,CASSLPTRLAGYNEQFF,TGTGCCAGCAGTTTACCCACAAGACTAGCGGGATACAATGAGCAGTTCTTC
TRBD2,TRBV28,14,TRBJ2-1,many,CASIPGGSYNEQFF,TGTGCCAGCATCCCGGGGGGCTCCTACAATGAGCAGTTCTTC
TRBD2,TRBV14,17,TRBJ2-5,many,CASSHRAGLAYQETQYF,TGTGCCAGCAGCCACCGTGCGGGACTAGCGTACCAAGAGACCCAGTACTTC
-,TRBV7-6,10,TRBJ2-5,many,CATGGETQYF,TGTGCCACGGGTGGAGAGACCCAGTACTTC
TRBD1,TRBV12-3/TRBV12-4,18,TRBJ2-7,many,CASSYRDRAPRALYEQYF,TGTGCCAGCAGTTATAGGGACAGGGCACCACGGGCCCTTTACGAGCAGTACTTC
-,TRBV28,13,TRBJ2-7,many,CASITKSAYEQYF,TGTGCCAGCATCACGAAATCGGCGTACGAGCAGTACTTC
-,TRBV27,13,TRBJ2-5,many,CASSSHLQETQYF,TGTGCCAGCAGTTCCCACCTCCAAGAGACCCAGTACTTC
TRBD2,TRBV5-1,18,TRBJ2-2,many,CASSLATSGSFYTGELFF,TGCGCCAGCAGCTTGGCCACTAGCGGGAGTTTTTACACCGGGGAGCTGTTTTTT
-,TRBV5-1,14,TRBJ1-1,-,CASSSSGTPLGAFF,TGCGCCAGCAGCTCTTCCGGGACACCCCTGGGGGCTTTCTTT
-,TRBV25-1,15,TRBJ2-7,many,CASSDPTGTAAEQYF,TGTGCCAGCAGTGATCCCACAGGGACGGCGGCCGAGCAGTACTTC
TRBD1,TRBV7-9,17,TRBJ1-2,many,CASSSRDREGSDYGYTF,TGTGCCAGCAGCTCGCGGGACAGGGAGGGTTCAGACTATGGCTACACCTTC
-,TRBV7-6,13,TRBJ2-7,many,CASSYQHHYEQYF,TGTGCCAGCAGCTATCAACACCACTACGAGCAGTACTTC
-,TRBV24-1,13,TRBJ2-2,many,CATSQTNTGELFF,TGTGCCACCAGCCAGACTAACACCGGGGAGCTGTTTTTT
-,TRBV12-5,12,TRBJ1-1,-,CASGWTVYEAFF,TGTGCTAGTGGTTGGACAGTATACGAAGCTTTCTTT
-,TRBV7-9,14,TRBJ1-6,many,CASSLDREASPLHF,TGTGCCAGCAGCTTAGACAGAGAGGCTTCACCCCTCCACTTT
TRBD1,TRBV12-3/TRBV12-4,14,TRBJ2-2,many,CASSPRQGPGELFF,TGTGCCAGCAGTCCCAGACAGGGACCCGGGGAGCTGTTTTTT
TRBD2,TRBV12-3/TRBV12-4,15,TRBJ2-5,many,CASSFSGRGMETQYF,TGTGCCAGCAGTTTCTCAGGGAGGGGAATGGAGACCCAGTACTTC
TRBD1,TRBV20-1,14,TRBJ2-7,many,CSARGGQGRYEQYF,TGCAGTGCTAGAGGGGGACAGGGAAGATACGAGCAGTACTTC
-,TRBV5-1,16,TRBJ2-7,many,CASSLGQALSAYEQYF,TGCGCCAGCAGCTTGGGACAAGCCCTCTCAGCCTACGAGCAGTACTTC